These T cell receptor beta chains were read from a single sample in a study of cytomegalovirus exposure and HLA in healthy donors. Generated by immunoSEQ multiplex PCR, the TCRdb table keeps only in-frame clones and is missing some. The table includes some 150,000 clones, approximately 78% detected once. Sequencing was carried out using PBMCs. These receptor sequences come from a male donor in good health and CMV-seronegative. Each CDR3 is given with its conserved first and last residue. Each record gives: CDR3 length, D gene, J gene, clone size, V gene, CDR3 DNA, CDR3 protein. The D gene is left open where the match is weak. The size of a clone is reported for some rows only, either as once, few or many, or as a class for expanded clones.

11,NA,TRBJ2-3,NA,TRBV20-1,TGCAGTGCTTCCTTCACAGATACGCAGTATTTT,CSASFTDTQYF
15,TRBD1,TRBJ1-3,few,TRBV11-3,TGTGCCAGCAGCTCCTTCGGACAGGGAGGAAACACCATATATTTT,CASSSFGQGGNTIYF
14,NA,TRBJ1-2,few,TRBV5-1,TGCGCCAGCAGCTTTGGGCAGGGGATATATGGCTACACCTTC,CASSFGQGIYGYTF
15,TRBD1,TRBJ1-5,NA,TRBV19,TGTGCCAGTAGTCCCCGACAGGGGACAAATCAGCCCCAGCATTTT,CASSPRQGTNQPQHF
13,NA,TRBJ2-7,NA,TRBV19,TGTGCCAGTAGTATGGGACAATCGGACGAGCAGTACTTC,CASSMGQSDEQYF
15,NA,TRBJ2-5,NA,TRBV4-3,TGCGCCAGCAGCCAAGAAAAACGGCGGGGAGAGACCCAGTACTTC,CASSQEKRRGETQYF
16,TRBD1,TRBJ2-7,NA,TRBV7-2,TGTGCCAGCAGCTTAGCCAGGGGGACAGGCTCCTACGAGCAGTACTTC,CASSLARGTGSYEQYF
17,TRBD1,TRBJ1-5,NA,TRBV19,TGTGCCAGTAGTCCGGGGACAGGGGGCGCCTTGCAGCAGCCCCAGCATTTT,CASSPGTGGALQQPQHF
16,TRBD1,TRBJ2-5,NA,TRBV5-4,TGTGCCAGCAGCTTCCCGGGACAGGGAGCCCAAGAGACCCAGTACTTC,CASSFPGQGAQETQYF
12,TRBD1,TRBJ1-1,NA,TRBV27,TGTGCCAGTCGGACAGGGTTCACTGAAGCTTTCTTT,CASRTGFTEAFF
16,TRBD1,TRBJ2-2,NA,TRBV6-5,TGTGCCAGCAGTTACTGGCAGGGGGTCGACACCGGGGAGCTGTTTTTT,CASSYWQGVDTGELFF
15,NA,TRBJ2-1,NA,TRBV7-2,TGTGCCAGCAGCTTGGAGGGGAGCTCCTACAATGAGCAGTTCTTC,CASSLEGSSYNEQFF
13,TRBD1,TRBJ1-1,NA,TRBV2,TGTGCCGGGAGAGGACAGGGGAACACTGAAGCTTTCTTT,CAGRGQGNTEAFF
15,TRBD1,TRBJ2-7,NA,TRBV9,TGTGCCAGCAGCGTAAGGGGACAGGGTCTCGACGAGCAGTACTTC,CASSVRGQGLDEQYF
14,NA,TRBJ1-4,once,TRBV4-1,TGCGCCAGCAGTAGACAGGAAAAGGATGAAAAACTGTTTTTT,CASSRQEKDEKLFF
15,TRBD2,TRBJ2-7,NA,TRBV6-5,TGTGCCAGCAGTTCCCCTGGGAGGGGTAACTACGAGCAGTACTTC,CASSSPGRGNYEQYF
15,TRBD1,TRBJ1-6,NA,TRBV19,TGTGCCAGTAGTCCGACACAGGGGTCCAATTCACCCCTCCACTTT,CASSPTQGSNSPLHF
13,TRBD1,TRBJ2-7,NA,TRBV5-1,TGCGCCAGCAGCTCGGGACAGGGGTACGAGCAGTACTTC,CASSSGQGYEQYF
13,NA,TRBJ2-5,NA,TRBV7-3,TGTGCCAGCAGCCTCCAGGGTCTGGAGACCCAGTACTTC,CASSLQGLETQYF
18,TRBD1,TRBJ2-2,NA,TRBV7-9,TGTGCCAGCAGCTTAGTGGCAGGGGGCCGATCGAACACCGGGGAGCTGTTTTTT,CASSLVAGGRSNTGELFF
17,TRBD2,TRBJ2-5,few,TRBV4-3,TGCGCCAGCAGCCAAGGGGGAGTCGGCGGGGGTCAAGAGACCCAGTACTTC,CASSQGGVGGGQETQYF
18,NA,TRBJ2-1,once,TRBV7-2,TGTGCCAGCAGCTTATCCCCTTTGGAGCGGGCCGGGCCTAGGGAGCAGTTCTTC,CASSLSPLERAGPREQFF
18,NA,TRBJ1-1,NA,TRBV11-2,TGTGCCAGCAGCCATCCGCGTCCCACAAGGGAGTTGAGCACTGAAGCTTTCTTT,CASSHPRPTRELSTEAFF
14,TRBD1,TRBJ1-5,NA,TRBV30,TGTGCCTGGAGTTCACAGGGGGCGTATCAGCCCCAGCATTTT,CAWSSQGAYQPQHF
12,NA,TRBJ2-3,once,TRBV25-1,TGTGCCAGCAGTGCGTACACAGATACGCAGTATTTT,CASSAYTDTQYF
15,TRBD2,TRBJ2-2,once,TRBV4-3,TGCGCCAGCAGCCCCCGGGGACTAGGGCCCGGGGAGCTGTTTTTT,CASSPRGLGPGELFF
17,TRBD1,TRBJ1-4,NA,TRBV5-1,TGCGCCAGCAGCTTTGGGACAGGGAGTGCAACTAATGAAAAACTGTTTTTT,CASSFGTGSATNEKLFF
13,TRBD1,TRBJ1-1,NA,TRBV27,TGTGCCAGAAACTACAGGGGTGCCACTGAAGCTTTCTTT,CARNYRGATEAFF
13,NA,TRBJ2-7,NA,TRBV10-3,TGTGCCATCAGTGGCTCGGGTAGCTACGAGCAGTACTTC,CAISGSGSYEQYF
13,NA,TRBJ1-2,NA,TRBV5-1,TGCGCCAGCAGCTTGAATACAGCCTATGGCTACACCTTC,CASSLNTAYGYTF
16,NA,TRBJ1-1,NA,TRBV5-1,TGCGCCAGCAGCTTGGTGGTTGCAGGGTTGAACACTGAAGCTTTCTTT,CASSLVVAGLNTEAFF
15,TRBD2,TRBJ2-1,few,TRBV7-2,TGTGCCAGCAGCTTACACGGCGGGAGGGCCACTGAGCAGTTCTTC,CASSLHGGRATEQFF
15,TRBD1,TRBJ2-5,NA,TRBV18,TGTGCCAGCTCACCCCCGGGACAGGGTCAGGAGACCCAGTACTTC,CASSPPGQGQETQYF
16,TRBD1,TRBJ2-1,NA,TRBV15,TGTGCCACCAGCAGAGCGAGGGACAGGCGTGACAATGAGCAGTTCTTC,CATSRARDRRDNEQFF
20,TRBD1,TRBJ2-6,NA,TRBV28,TGTGCCAGCACGTCTCTCTTCCCGCAGGGGGCGCGCTCTGGGGCCAACGTCCTGACTTTC,CASTSLFPQGARSGANVLTF
16,TRBD1,TRBJ2-7,NA,TRBV9,TGTGCCAGCAGCGCACGACAGGGGGATACGACGGAGAAGCAGTACTTC,CASSARQGDTTEKQYF
14,TRBD1,TRBJ1-4,once,TRBV6-5,TGTGCCAGCAGCTTATGGACAGGGAATGAAAAACTGTTTTTT,CASSLWTGNEKLFF
13,NA,TRBJ1-1,NA,TRBV29-1,TGCAGCGTTGAGAGTGGAGGGGCAACTGAAGCTTTCTTT,CSVESGGATEAFF
15,TRBD2,TRBJ2-1,NA,TRBV4-3,TGCGCCAGCAGCCAAGCTTGGCGGGAGGTGGATGAGCAGTTCTTC,CASSQAWREVDEQFF
16,TRBD2,TRBJ2-2,NA,TRBV27,TGTGCCAGCAGTTTATCGACTAGCGCCAACACCGGGGAGCTGTTTTTT,CASSLSTSANTGELFF
16,TRBD1,TRBJ2-1,NA,TRBV7-9,TGTGCCAGCAGCCTACGGACAGGGGGCCCGTCGGATGAGCAGTTCTTC,CASSLRTGGPSDEQFF
16,NA,TRBJ1-2,NA,TRBV4-2,TGTGCCAGCAGCCGCGGCGAGGGAAACACTAACTATGGCTACACCTTC,CASSRGEGNTNYGYTF
14,NA,TRBJ1-1,once,TRBV5-6,TGTGCCAGCAGCTTGGGGGGGCTGAACACTGAAGCTTTCTTT,CASSLGGLNTEAFF